These 32 T cell receptor beta chains were all obtained from the same sample, sequenced in a study of cytomegalovirus exposure and HLA in healthy donors. 13 Jbeta primers and 60 Vbeta primers were used for the PCR. The assay was immunoSEQ multiplex PCR, and TCRdb's table has in-frame clones only and misses some. The sample comprises about 210,000 clones, 82% of which are singletons, and around 6% rests with the top ten. The specimen sequenced was PBMCs. The receptors were sampled from a man aged 35-49 years in good health and CMV-seropositive.

The chain couples TRBV6-5 to TRBJ1-5; 9 bases map to TRBD1. CDR1 is MNHEY, CDR2 SVGAGI, per germline. The V segment lost 6 bases and the J segment 6 bases; nucleotides outside the gene matches: 9. The CDR3 loop spans 15 amino acids. CDR3 protein: CASRKRTGESQPQHF. The DNA for the CDR3 is TGTGCCAGCAGAAAGCGGACAGGGGAATCTCAGCCCCAGCATTTT.

J is TRBJ2-1 and V is TRBV7-7, with 8 bases identical to TRBD2. Per germline, CDR1 SSHAT and CDR2 FNYEAQ (reference sequence). The J segment lost 0 bases and the V segment lost 3 bases, leaving 7 bases of the junction unmatched. This CDR3 has 17 amino acids. The CDR3 is CASSFRTSPSSYNEQFF. In nucleotides, the CDR3 is TGTGCCAGCAGCTTTAGGACTAGCCCTAGCTCCTACAATGAGCAGTTCTTC.

V usage is TRBV25-1 and J usage is TRBJ2-1; 11 bases line up with TRBD2. The CDR3 runs 16 residues. J gave up 4 bases and V 3 bases, and 5 bases lay outside the gene matches. CDR1 and CDR2 (germline): MGHDK, SYGVNS. The CDR3 bases are TGTGCCAGCAGTGATACTAGCGGGAGAGATTACAATGAGCAGTTCTTC. Translated: CASSDTSGRDYNEQFF.

The chain carries TRBV7-8 and TRBJ2-7; possible D gene TRBD2, 5 bases. Trimming shortened V by 5 bases and J by 7 bases, and 18 bases separated the two germline ends. Germline lookup yields CDR1 SGHVS and CDR2 FQNEAQ. The CDR3 covers 14 residues. The CDR3 DNA reads TGTGCCAGCAGCAAACTAGTCACGAGCTCGGAGCAGTACTTC. Translated, it gives CASSKLVTSSEQYF. Based on the CDR3 plus reference TRBV7-8 and TRBJ2-7, the full variable domain is GAGVSQSPRYKVAKRGQDVALRCDPISGHVSLFWYQQALGQGPEFLTYFQNEAQLDKSGLPSDRFFAERPEGSVSTLKIQRTQQEDSAVYLCASSKLVTSSEQYFGPGTRLTVT.

The chain is built from TRBV7-9 and TRBJ2-7; tentative D call: TRBD2 (5 bases). Trimming stripped 1 base from V and 5 bases from J, with 9 bases between. The CDR3 extends over 13 amino acids. The germline CDR1 and CDR2 sequences are SEHNR and FQNEAQ (reference sequence). CDR3 nucleotides: TGTGCCAGCAGCTTAGGGGAGAGGAACGAGCAGTACTTC. Its protein product is CASSLGERNEQYF.

This rearrangement joins TRBV2 to TRBJ1-5, with D unclear. Germline-derived CDR1 and CDR2 are SNHLY and FYNNEI. The CDR3 extends over 12 amino acids. V lost 3 bases, J lost 7 bases, and 7 bases lay in between. The CDR3: CASSDIPQPQHF. CDR3 DNA sequence: TGTGCCAGCAGTGATATCCCGCAGCCCCAGCATTTT.

This clone occurred a few times. V usage is TRBV7-8 and J usage is TRBJ1-1; a weak D match, TRBD1 (6 bases). Trimming removed 4 bases at V and 5 bases at J, with 11 bases between. Per the germline V gene, CDR1 is SGHVS and CDR2 is FQNEAQ. The CDR3 is 13 amino acids. This chain's CDR3 is CASSSHQGTEAFF. The DNA for the CDR3 is TGTGCCAGCAGCTCACACCAGGGGACTGAAGCTTTCTTT.

The table lists this clone with a count of one. The CDR3 sequence is CASLPRRDSLLDTQYF. The CDR3 DNA sequence: TGTGCCAGCCTGCCTAGAAGGGACAGCCTCTTGGATACGCAGTATTTT. The chain combines TRBV5-4 with TRBJ2-3, with TRBD1 matching 7 bases. CDR1 and CDR2 from the germline V gene are SGHNT and YYREEE (reference sequence). The CDR3 sequence is 16 residues long. The J segment lost 6 bases and the V segment lost 7 bases, leaving 17 bases of the junction unmatched.

V and J are TRBV27 and TRBJ2-7; D is possibly TRBD2 (5 bases). The CDR3 consists of 13 residues. V was shortened by 2 bases and J by 2 bases, with 7 bases between the two germline ends. Germline-derived CDR1 and CDR2 are MNHEY and SMNVEV (reference sequence). In DNA, the CDR3 is TGTGCCAGCAGTTTACGGCGGGCCTACGAGCAGTACTTC. Translation: CASSLRRAYEQYF.

CDR3 region: CASSLDLGGEQFF. CDR3 in DNA: TGTGCCAGCAGCTTAGATCTAGGAGGGGAGCAGTTCTTC. The chain recombines TRBV11-3 with TRBJ2-1, with D perhaps matching TRBD2 (6 bases). CDR3 length: 13 amino acids. Germline CDR1 is SGHNT and CDR2 is YENEEA. Trimming removed 0 bases at V and 10 bases at J, with 10 bases between.

This clone was seen a handful of times. CDR3 sequence: CASSEAVQGEKLFF. The CDR3 DNA sequence: TGTGCCAGCAGCGAGGCAGTGCAGGGTGAAAAACTGTTTTTT. The chain employs TRBV9 and TRBJ1-4; D is perhaps TRBD1 (5 bases). The V end was cut by 3 bases, the J end by 7 bases, with 13 bases between. This CDR3 is built from 14 residues. Germline lookup yields CDR1 SGDLS and CDR2 YYNGEE.

The chain has TRBV11-3 and TRBJ2-1; 9 nucleotides line up with TRBD2. CDR3 size: 15 residues. Germline lookup yields CDR1 SGHNT and CDR2 YENEEA. With 7 bases clipped from V and 7 bases from J, the junction kept 11 bases outside the gene matches. CDR3 DNA: TGTGCCAGCACCCCTGGGACTAGCATGATGAATGAGCAGTTCTTC. Protein: CASTPGTSMMNEQFF.

The chain carries TRBV2 and TRBJ2-1; 8 bases line up with TRBD2. This CDR3 is 15 amino acids long. V trimming: 6 bases; J trimming: 3 bases; junction bases outside the gene matches: 7. CDR1 is SNHLY and CDR2 is FYNNEI in the germline V gene. CDR3: CASRPAGAGYNEQFF. CDR3 bases: TGTGCCAGCAGGCCAGCGGGAGCCGGCTACAATGAGCAGTTCTTC.

The rearrangement uses TRBV2 and TRBJ2-3; 15 nucleotides align to TRBD2. In germline, CDR1 is SNHLY, CDR2 FYNNEI. Trimming removed 4 bases from V and 5 bases from J; junction bases left unmatched: 1. CDR3 length equals 15 residues. The CDR3 loop reads CASSGGLAGGDTQYF. CDR3 coding DNA: TGTGCCAGCAGTGGGGGACTAGCGGGAGGAGATACGCAGTATTTT.

V gene TRBV7-8 combines with J gene TRBJ2-1; 8 positions agree with TRBD2. Per the germline V gene, CDR1 is SGHVS and CDR2 is FQNEAQ. Unmatched junction bases numbered 14, after V lost 6 bases and J lost 7 bases. The CDR3 covers 16 residues. The CDR3 spells CASSPFSGAGLNEQFF. Written as DNA, the CDR3 is TGTGCCAGCAGTCCATTTAGCGGGGCCGGGTTAAATGAGCAGTTCTTC.

The table lists this clone with a few counts. V usage is TRBV19 and J usage is TRBJ1-2; 8 nucleotides line up with TRBD1. The CDR3 totals 11 residues. Germline loops: CDR1 LNHDA, CDR2 SQIVND (reference sequence). With 10 bases clipped from V and 4 bases from J, the junction kept 2 bases outside the gene matches. The CDR3 DNA reads TGTGCCACAGGACAGGGCTATGGCTACACCTTC. Residues: CATGQGYGYTF.

The rearrangement uses TRBV11-3 and TRBJ2-1; weak D call: TRBD1 (5 bases). The germline V gene encodes CDR1 SGHNT and CDR2 YENEEA. The CDR3 is made up of 15 amino acids. V lost 4 bases, J lost 0 bases, and 10 bases lay in between. The CDR3 nucleotides are TGTGCCAGCAGCTCTGGGGCCAGCTCCTACAATGAGCAGTTCTTC. As protein: CASSSGASSYNEQFF.

CDR3 nucleotides: TGTGCCAGCAGCTTAGGGCCGGGACTTGTCTCCTACGAGCAGTACTTC. This encodes CASSLGPGLVSYEQYF. The J gene is TRBJ2-7, the V gene TRBV7-9; the D gene is possibly TRBD2 (6 bases). The V gene lost 1 base and the J gene lost 0 bases, with 13 bases spanning the gap. CDR1 SEHNR and CDR2 FQNEAQ come from the germline V gene (reference sequence). This CDR3 comprises 16 residues.

This chain joins TRBV5-1 and TRBJ2-2; 12 bases are shared with TRBD2. Per germline, CDR1 SGHRS and CDR2 YFSETQ. Unmatched junction bases numbered 4, after V lost 6 bases and J lost 4 bases. The CDR3 contains 15 residues. This CDR3 reads CASKGLAGGTGELFF. CDR3 bases: TGCGCCAGCAAGGGACTAGCGGGTGGCACCGGGGAGCTGTTTTTT.

V usage is TRBV19 and J usage is TRBJ2-5; weak D call: TRBD2 (5 bases). Germline V gene lookup returns CDR1 LNHDA and CDR2 SQIVND (reference sequence). The CDR3 sequence is 13 residues long. Trimming pared 9 bases from V and 4 bases from J, leaving 15 bases between. The DNA for the CDR3 is TGTGCCAGCGAAGCTTATGAGGGAGAGACCCAGTACTTC. Protein sequence: CASEAYEGETQYF.

The chain uses TRBV19 and TRBJ2-3, with 11 bases matching TRBD2. Trimming removed 11 bases from V and 2 bases from J; junction bases left unmatched: 6. Germline V CDR1 and CDR2: LNHDA, SQIVND (reference sequence). The CDR3 length is 14 residues. The CDR3 spells CAVTSGSSTDTQYF. In DNA, the CDR3 is TGTGCCGTTACTAGCGGGAGTTCCACAGATACGCAGTATTTT.

The chain has TRBV30 and TRBJ1-2; unclear D gene. The CDR3 sequence is 12 residues long. Germline loops: CDR1 GTSNPN, CDR2 SVGIG (reference sequence). The V and J ends lost 0 bases and 8 bases respectively, with 10 bases between them. The CDR3 here is CAWSVRRGGYTF. In DNA form, the CDR3 reads TGTGCCTGGAGTGTACGGAGAGGCGGCTACACCTTC.

This chain joins TRBV18 and TRBJ2-4; D remains unclear. The ends were cut back, 3 bases at V and 1 base at J, with 7 bases in the middle. CDR3 size: 14 residues. Per germline, CDR1 KGHSH and CDR2 LQKENI. DNA for the CDR3: TGTGCCAGCTCACCTGCGGAGGCCAAAAACATTCAGTACTTC. Protein product: CASSPAEAKNIQYF.

In its sample, this clone was seen once. This rearrangement joins TRBV28 to TRBJ2-7, with D uncertain. Trimming took 4 bases from V and 4 from J, leaving 5 bases between them. The CDR3 consists of 11 residues. In germline, CDR1 is MDHEN, CDR2 SYDVKM. The CDR3 DNA follows: TGTGCCAGCAGTTACTCTTACGAGCAGTACTTC. Translation gives CASSYSYEQYF.

The V and J genes are TRBV15 and TRBJ2-5; TRBD2 agrees at 9 bases. Trimming at V came to 4 bases and at J to 6 bases, leaving 12 bases not matched to a gene. This CDR3 spans 16 amino acids. Germline-derived CDR1 and CDR2 are LNHNV and YYDKDF (reference sequence). The CDR3 is CATSIPRREGPKTQYF. The CDR3 DNA reads as TGTGCCACCAGCATCCCCAGGCGGGAGGGCCCGAAGACCCAGTACTTC.

This clone appeared a single time. V and J are TRBV10-1 and TRBJ2-1; 8 positions agree with TRBD2. This CDR3 region has 15 residues. The germline V gene encodes CDR1 WNHNN and CDR2 SYGVQD (reference sequence). With 0 bases clipped from V and 4 bases from J, the junction kept 2 bases outside the gene matches. The CDR3 DNA sequence: TGCGCCAGCAGTGAGTCAAGCGGGAGATACAATGAGCAGTTCTTC. Amino acid sequence: CASSESSGRYNEQFF.

The chain is built from TRBV5-1 and TRBJ2-7; 11 bases match TRBD1. The CDR3 covers 16 residues. V dropped 4 bases and J dropped 4; count of bases not matched to a gene: 10. Germline V lookup: CDR1 SGHRS, CDR2 YFSETQ. CDR3 region: CASSADRDRGEYEQYV. The CDR3 nucleotides are TGCGCCAGCAGCGCGGACCGGGACAGGGGGGAGTACGAGCAGTACGTC.

This sequence joins TRBV27 and TRBJ1-1, with D uncertain. There are 14 residues in the CDR3. Germline V CDR1 and CDR2: MNHEY, SMNVEV (reference sequence). Trimming shortened V by 2 bases and J by 3 bases, and 10 bases separated the two germline ends. This chain's CDR3 is CASSLKHTDTEAFF. The CDR3 region has the DNA TGTGCCAGCAGTTTAAAGCACACAGACACTGAAGCTTTCTTT.

The rearrangement links TRBV5-1 to TRBJ2-5; TRBD2 aligns across 8 bases. The CDR3 consists of 15 residues. CDR1 is SGHRS, CDR2 YFSETQ, per germline. J was trimmed by 2 bases and V by 6 bases; bases with no gene match: 9. The CDR3 sequence is CASKTGGDEQETQYF. The CDR3 DNA reads as TGCGCCAGCAAAACGGGAGGGGATGAACAAGAGACCCAGTACTTC.

The gene calls are TRBV7-6 and TRBJ2-1; TRBD2 matches at 9 bases. The CDR3 is made up of 16 amino acids. The J segment lost 7 bases and the V segment lost 4 bases, leaving 11 bases of the junction unmatched. The germline V gene has CDR1 SGHVS and CDR2 FNYEAQ. The CDR3 loop reads CASSSLGLAGRNEQFF. DNA of the CDR3: TGTGCCAGCAGCTCTCTCGGGCTAGCGGGACGAAATGAGCAGTTCTTC.

This chain connects TRBV30 to TRBJ1-5, with 7 nucleotides matching TRBD1. This CDR3 region has 13 residues. Germline CDR1 reads GTSNPN; CDR2 reads SVGIG (reference sequence). The V gene end was trimmed by 5 bases and the J gene end by 6 bases; junction bases not matched to a gene: 7. DNA of the CDR3: TGTGCCTGGGAGACAGGGATCGGTCAGCCCCAGCATTTT. Amino acids: CAWETGIGQPQHF. Filled out from reference TRBV30 and TRBJ1-5, the complete variable domain reads SQTIHQWPATLVQPVGSPLSLECTVEGTSNPNLYWYRQAAGRGLQLLFYSVGIGQISSEVPQNLSASRPQDRQFILSSKKLLLSDSGFYLCAWETGIGQPQHFGDGTRLSIL.

The chain couples TRBV6-6 to TRBJ2-3, with 11 bases aligning to TRBD2. CDR1 is MNHNY and CDR2 is SVGAGI in the germline V gene (reference sequence). The CDR3 sequence is 16 residues long. Germline trimming cut 7 bases from V and 4 bases from J; bases unmatched to any gene: 10. In DNA, the CDR3 is TGTGCCAGCACTCCCGATACTAGCGGGGGCCCAGATACGCAGTATTTT. This codes for CASTPDTSGGPDTQYF.